This T cell receptor (beta chain) was sequenced in a study of early stage breast cancer tumors. Across the whole study: Of approximately 16 invasive breast tumors, approximately 11 were hormone receptor-positive, HER2-negative.

This clone was seen a handful of times. Each tumor contributed about 19-55 mg of diced tissue. Each sample had two DNA replicates, around 0.53 ug blood or around 1.5 ug tissue. Profiling relied on immunoSEQ multiplex PCR, and the TCRdb table lists in-frame clones only, not all of them. The sample records 25,000 to 30,000 clones, less than 75% being singletons. J lost 2 bases, V lost 2 bases, and 3 bases had no gene match. Looked up from germline, CDR1 is GTSNPN and CDR2 is SVGIG (reference sequence). The CDR3 has 14 amino acids. V gene TRBV30 combines with J gene TRBJ2-1, with TRBD1 identical over 7 bases. The sequencing input was breast tumor tissue. This receptor was taken from a person aged 45-65 years with breast cancer. As DNA, the CDR3 is TGTGCCTGGAGTCAGGGGGTGGCCTACAATGAGCAGTTCTTC. It codes for CAWSQGVAYNEQFF.